The 12 T cell receptor beta chains below were found in one sample sequenced in a study of blood T cell repertoires in COVID-19. The repertoire was sequenced with immunoSEQ multiplex PCR; TCRdb's copy has only in-frame clones and lacks some. The data hold approximately 270,000 clones, with around 90% observed a single time. Material: peripheral blood. The receptors were sampled from a man aged 50-59 years with acute or convalescent COVID-19.

This chain uses TRBV5-1 with TRBJ2-1; TRBD2 is a possible D gene (6 bases). V dropped 0 bases and J dropped 13 bases, with 11 bases sitting between them. The length of the CDR3 is 12 residues. Germline CDR1 and CDR2: SGHRS and YFSETQ. The CDR3 region is CASSLDGGLQFF. Written as DNA, the CDR3 is TGCGCCAGCAGCTTGGATGGAGGGCTTCAGTTCTTC.

The chain combines TRBV6-1 with TRBJ2-4; D unresolved. Trimming took off 1 base at V and 11 bases at J, with 12 bases between the two ends. The germline V gene has CDR1 MNHNS and CDR2 SASEGT. The CDR3 extends over 13 amino acids. CDR3 in DNA: TGTGCCAGCAGTGAAGTAAGGCAGACACTTCAGTACTTC. It translates to CASSEVRQTLQYF.

The CDR3 DNA reads TGCGCCAGCAGCTATGACAGGGGTGGACAGCCCCAGCATTTT. Amino acids: CASSYDRGGQPQHF. The chain has TRBV5-1 and TRBJ1-5; 8 bases map to TRBD1. CDR3 length equals 14 residues. The V and J ends lost 3 bases and 7 bases, in that order; junction bases with no gene match: 6. CDR1 is SGHRS, CDR2 YFSETQ, per germline.

The chain is built from TRBV29-1 and TRBJ2-7, with a tentative D call TRBD1 (5 bases). With 7 bases removed from V and 3 bases from J, the gap between germline ends came to 13 bases. Per the germline V gene, CDR1 is SQVTM and CDR2 is ANQGSEA. This CDR3 region has 12 residues. The chain's CDR3 is CSGRGFNYEQYF. The DNA of the CDR3 is TGCAGCGGTAGGGGTTTCAACTACGAGCAGTACTTC.

The chain joins TRBV3-1 (or the pseudogene TRBV3-2) to TRBJ1-1; the D is unclear. V was shortened by 1 base and J by 4 bases, with 7 bases between the two germline ends. Germline CDR1 LGHDT, CDR2 YNNKEL (reference sequence). The CDR3 runs to 13 residues. The CDR3: CASSQGSGTEAFF. CDR3 DNA sequence: TGTGCCAGCAGCCAAGGGTCGGGCACTGAAGCTTTCTTT.

CDR3 nucleotide sequence: TGTGCCACCAGCCTGGGGGGAATGAACACTGAAGCTTTCTTT. Translated: CATSLGGMNTEAFF. This chain joins TRBV15 and TRBJ1-1, with a weak D call TRBD1 (5 bases). With 5 bases removed from V and 0 bases from J, the gap between germline ends came to 10 bases. The CDR3 runs 14 residues. Germline V gene data show CDR1 as LNHNV and CDR2 as YYDKDF (reference sequence).

J is TRBJ1-2 and V is TRBV19, with D unresolved. V gave up 1 base and J gave up 6 bases, with 6 bases separating them. Per germline, CDR1 LNHDA and CDR2 SQIVND (reference sequence). The CDR3 has 12 amino acids. CDR3 residues: CASSIGADGYTF. The CDR3 bases are TGTGCCAGTAGTATAGGGGCAGATGGCTACACCTTC.

This sequence joins TRBV9 and TRBJ1-6, with D perhaps matching TRBD1 (6 bases). Germline V gene lookup returns CDR1 SGDLS and CDR2 YYNGEE. Trimming left V 4 bases short and J 7 bases short, with 18 bases between. This CDR3 is built from 16 residues. In nucleotides, the CDR3 is TGTGCCAGCAGCCCTCGCCACAGGGAGGGGAATTCACCCCTCCACTTT. Its protein product is CASSPRHREGNSPLHF. Full variable domain (outside the CDR3, taken from reference TRBV9 and TRBJ1-6): DSGVTQTPKHLITATGQRVTLRCSPRSGDLSVYWYQQSLDQGLQFLIQYYNGEERAKGNILERFSAQQFPDLHSELNLSSLELGDSALYFCASSPRHREGNSPLHFGNGTRLTVT.

J is TRBJ2-1 and V is TRBV7-3, with 11 bases that match TRBD2. The J segment lost 3 bases and the V segment lost 5 bases, leaving 3 bases of the junction unmatched. CDR3 length: 15 amino acids. Germline V lookup: CDR1 SGHTA, CDR2 FQGTGA. CDR3 nucleotide sequence: TGTGCCAGCAGCGAGACTAGCGGGAACTACAATGAGCAGTTCTTC. It is translated as CASSETSGNYNEQFF.

The gene calls are TRBV5-1 and TRBJ1-1; TRBD1 might be the D (5 bases). Germline values: CDR1 SGHRS, CDR2 YFSETQ. The CDR3 has 16 amino acids. The germline V and J ends were trimmed by 0 bases and 2 bases, with 14 bases remaining between them. CDR3 DNA: TGCGCCAGCAGCTTGGCCACGGGGGTGCCTAACACTGAAGCTTTCTTT. Its translation: CASSLATGVPNTEAFF.

The rearrangement links TRBV18 to TRBJ2-2; D is possibly TRBD2 (7 bases). V was clipped by 3 bases and J by 4 bases, with 15 bases between them. This CDR3 contains 16 residues. Looked up from germline, CDR1 is KGHSH and CDR2 is LQKENI. CDR3 bases: TGTGCCAGCTCACCGGTCGGGGGGCCAGGCACCGGGGAGCTGTTTTTT. This gives the protein CASSPVGGPGTGELFF.

A remark on this clone: The junction and the germline gene differ at one end; a read error may be behind it. The V call is TRBV7-7, the J call TRBJ2-2; possible D gene TRBD1, 5 bases. Germline CDR1 reads SSHAT; CDR2 reads FNYEAQ (reference sequence). The CDR3 is 14 residues long. This CDR3 reads CASSPQGGYGELFF. CDR3 bases: TGTGCTAGCAGCCCCCAGGGCGGATACGGGGAGCTGTTTTTT.